The 21 T cell receptor beta chains below come from one sample, sequenced in a study of blood T cell repertoires in COVID-19. Sequencing used immunoSEQ multiplex PCR; TCRdb keeps in-frame clones, though not all of them. Here the sample spans about 71,000 clones, 86% being singletons. Sequencing was carried out using peripheral blood. The receptors derive from a man aged 30-40 years with acute or convalescent COVID-19.

The gene calls are TRBV11-3 and TRBJ2-1, with TRBD2 matching 8 bases. CDR1 is SGHNT, CDR2 YENEEA, per germline. With 2 bases clipped from V and 4 bases from J, the junction kept 10 bases outside the gene matches. The CDR3 extends over 17 amino acids. The CDR3 nucleotides read TGTGCCAGCAGCTTATACGGCGGGGGGCACACTTACAATGAGCAGTTCTTC. Its translation: CASSLYGGGHTYNEQFF.

V usage is TRBV7-9 and J usage is TRBJ1-6; D is uncertain. The V gene lost 4 bases and the J gene lost 6 bases, with 13 bases spanning the gap. Germline V gives CDR1 SEHNR, CDR2 FQNEAQ (reference sequence). This CDR3 is built from 15 residues. CDR3 residues: CASSSPAVGNSPLHF. The CDR3 DNA reads TGTGCCAGCAGCTCCCCGGCGGTAGGTAATTCACCCCTCCACTTT.

The V call is TRBV19, the J call TRBJ2-2; D is unresolved. Germline V lookup: CDR1 LNHDA, CDR2 SQIVND (reference sequence). There are 15 residues in the CDR3. Between the trimmed V and J ends, which lost 0 bases and 8 bases, there was a span of 13 bases. The chain's CDR3 is CASSIDTRISGELFF. As DNA, the CDR3 is TGTGCCAGTAGTATAGACACAAGAATCTCGGGGGAGCTGTTTTTT.

The chain has TRBV4-2 and TRBJ1-1; possible D gene TRBD1, 5 bases. Germline-derived CDR1 and CDR2 are LGHNA and YNFKEQ. The CDR3 sequence is 14 residues long. V was pared by 3 bases and J by 3 bases, with 11 bases between. CDR3 loop: CASSHKRGDTEAFF. As DNA, the CDR3 is TGTGCCAGCAGCCACAAACGGGGGGACACTGAAGCTTTCTTT.

The chain recombines TRBV2 with TRBJ1-5; 7 bases map to TRBD1. CDR3 size: 13 residues. Germline V gives CDR1 SNHLY, CDR2 FYNNEI. V dropped 4 bases and J dropped 6; count of bases not matched to a gene: 3. Here the CDR3 reads CASSAQGVQPQHF. CDR3 sequence (DNA): TGTGCCAGCAGTGCCCAGGGGGTTCAGCCCCAGCATTTT. Using reference TRBV2 and TRBJ1-5 for the parts outside the CDR3, the full variable domain is EPEVTQTPSHQVTQMGQEVILRCVPISNHLYFYWYRQILGQKVEFLVSFYNNEISEKSEIFDDQFSVERPDGSNFTLKIRSTKLEDSAMYFCASSAQGVQPQHFGDGTRLSIL.

The rearrangement links TRBV5-5 to TRBJ1-4; D remains ambiguous. V was clipped by 5 bases and J by 6 bases, with 17 bases between them. Germline CDR1 reads SGHKS; CDR2 reads YYEKEE (reference sequence). This CDR3 contains 15 residues. CDR3 residues: CASRFDHQVDEKLFF. The CDR3 DNA follows: TGTGCCAGCAGGTTCGACCACCAGGTGGATGAAAAACTGTTTTTT.

The table lists this clone with a count of one. This chain connects TRBV11-1 to TRBJ2-1, with D perhaps matching TRBD2 (5 bases). The V and J ends lost 4 bases and 8 bases respectively, with 15 bases between them. This CDR3 region has 14 residues. From germline, CDR1 is SGHAT and CDR2 FQDESV (reference sequence). The CDR3 DNA is TGTGCCAGCAGCTGGCTTGAGGGAACCGATGAGCAGTTCTTC. Its translation: CASSWLEGTDEQFF.

The V and J genes are TRBV5-6 and TRBJ2-3, with a possible D match to TRBD2 (5 bases). Trimming took off 1 base at V and 7 bases at J, with 7 bases between the two ends. CDR3 size: 12 residues. Germline loops: CDR1 SGHDT, CDR2 YYEEEE. The DNA for the CDR3 is TGTGCCAGCAGCTTGCGGGATAATACGCAGTATTTT. Residues: CASSLRDNTQYF. Filled out from reference TRBV5-6 and TRBJ2-3, the complete variable domain reads DAGVTQSPTHLIKTRGQQVTLRCSPKSGHDTVSWYQQALGQGPQFIFQYYEEEERQRGNFPDRFSGHQFPNYSSELNVNALLLGDSALYLCASSLRDNTQYFGPGTRLTVL.

The chain joins TRBV27 to TRBJ2-3, with D perhaps matching TRBD1 (6 bases). Germline V gene sequence: CDR1 MNHEY, CDR2 SMNVEV (reference sequence). The V end lost 5 bases, the J end lost 1 base, and 16 bases lay between the germline ends. The CDR3 extends over 16 amino acids. For the CDR3, the DNA is TGTGCCAGCAGTCCCTTTCGGGCAGGGGGCACAGATACGCAGTATTTT. It translates to CASSPFRAGGTDTQYF.

The CDR3 DNA is TGCGCCAGCAGCCGGGGGCTTGGGGGTGCTAATGAAAAACTGTTTTTT. Translated: CASSRGLGGANEKLFF. J is TRBJ1-4 and V is TRBV4-3; TRBD1 is a possible D gene (6 bases). Germline V lookup: CDR1 LGHNA, CDR2 YSLEER. The CDR3 totals 16 residues. The V gene lost 4 bases and the J gene lost 3 bases, with 15 bases spanning the gap.

This chain links TRBV18 with TRBJ1-2, with 7 bases aligning to TRBD1. Germline V gene sequence: CDR1 KGHSH, CDR2 LQKENI. The CDR3 is made up of 15 amino acids. Germline trimming cut 3 bases from V and 7 bases from J; bases unmatched to any gene: 11. The CDR3 DNA sequence: TGTGCCAGCTCACCGATCAAACAGGGGCATTCTGGCTACACCTTC. It is translated as CASSPIKQGHSGYTF.

This chain uses TRBV14 with TRBJ2-5; D is possibly TRBD2 (5 bases). The V and J ends lost 4 bases and 1 base respectively, with 7 bases between them. Per the germline V gene, CDR1 is SGHDN and CDR2 is FVKESK. The CDR3 contains 13 residues. The CDR3 is CASSRGLQETQYF. CDR3 nucleotides: TGTGCCAGCAGCCGAGGACTCCAAGAGACCCAGTACTTC.

The chain links TRBV9 to TRBJ2-1; D is perhaps TRBD1 (5 bases). V shed 3 bases and J shed 1 base, with 14 bases lying between them. CDR1 and CDR2 from the germline V gene are SGDLS and YYNGEE. This CDR3 contains 16 residues. CDR3 DNA: TGTGCCAGCAGCGCTACAGGCTTCCGTTCCTACAATGAGCAGTTCTTC. Encoded protein: CASSATGFRSYNEQFF. Complete variable domain (other parts from reference TRBV9 and TRBJ2-1): DSGVTQTPKHLITATGQRVTLRCSPRSGDLSVYWYQQSLDQGLQFLIQYYNGEERAKGNILERFSAQQFPDLHSELNLSSLELGDSALYFCASSATGFRSYNEQFFGPGTRLTVL.

The chain combines TRBV24-1 with TRBJ2-2, with 7 bases lining up with TRBD2. Unmatched junction bases numbered 0, after V lost 5 bases and J lost 1 base. The CDR3 contains 14 residues. The germline V gene has CDR1 KGHDR and CDR2 SFDVKD. CDR3 DNA sequence: TGTGCCACCAGTGGGGAGGGGAACACCGGGGAGCTGTTTTTT. It yields the protein CATSGEGNTGELFF.

This chain joins TRBV6-5 and TRBJ1-1, with D possibly being TRBD1 (5 bases). Germline CDR1 and CDR2: MNHEY and SVGAGI. V was clipped by 0 bases and J by 5 bases, with 16 bases between them. The CDR3 has 16 amino acids. CDR3 bases: TGTGCCAGCAGTTACTCGAGAGGATCCCCAGGGACTGAAGCTTTCTTT. Protein sequence: CASSYSRGSPGTEAFF.

This clone appeared a few times. The chain combines TRBV2 with TRBJ1-1, with D possibly being TRBD1 (6 bases). Germline V lookup: CDR1 SNHLY, CDR2 FYNNEI. CDR3 length: 13 amino acids. Trimming took off 4 bases at V and 3 bases at J, with 9 bases between the two ends. The CDR3, as DNA: TGTGCCAGCAGTGGAGGGGGGGACACTGAAGCTTTCTTT. It is translated as CASSGGGDTEAFF.

The V gene is TRBV6-1, the J gene TRBJ1-2, with D unclear. The CDR3 has 15 residues. The V end was cut by 2 bases, the J end by 5 bases, with 15 bases between. In germline, CDR1 is MNHNS, CDR2 SASEGT. In DNA, the CDR3 is TGTGCCAGCAGTGAATTGGGCAGCGGAAGGTATGGCTACACCTTC. The encoded protein is CASSELGSGRYGYTF.

This clone was picked up one time. The chain is built from TRBV7-9 and TRBJ1-2, with TRBD1 matching 8 bases. Losses at the gene ends were 3 bases for V and 0 bases for J; bases not matched to a gene: 12. Germline CDR1 reads SEHNR; CDR2 reads FQNEAQ (reference sequence). The CDR3 totals 18 residues. CDR3 nucleotides: TGTGCCAGCAGCTTGGGGACAGGAGGGACTTCTCCTAACTATGGCTACACCTTC. Translated: CASSLGTGGTSPNYGYTF. The full variable domain, completed using reference TRBV7-9 and TRBJ1-2, is DTGVSQNPRHKITKRGQNVTFRCDPISEHNRLYWYRQTLGQGPEFLTYFQNEAQLEKSRLLSDRFSAERPKGSFSTLEIQRTEQGDSAMYLCASSLGTGGTSPNYGYTFGSGTRLTVV.

This clone has just one count. This chain connects TRBV6-5 to TRBJ2-7, with 9 bases that match TRBD2. The CDR3 length is 15 residues. V gave up 0 bases and J gave up 4 bases; unmatched junction bases: 4. CDR1 and CDR2 from the germline V gene are MNHEY and SVGAGI. Here the CDR3 reads CASSYSAGGPYEQYF. The CDR3 region has the DNA TGTGCCAGCAGTTACTCAGCGGGAGGACCTTACGAGCAGTACTTC.

J is TRBJ1-5 and V is TRBV27; no firm D call. Trimming pared 5 bases from V and 6 bases from J, leaving 11 bases between. Germline V gene data show CDR1 as MNHEY and CDR2 as SMNVEV (reference sequence). This CDR3 is 13 amino acids long. The DNA for the CDR3 is TGTGCCAGCAGTCCCCGTTGGAGTCAGCCCCAGCATTTT. It is translated as CASSPRWSQPQHF.

The chain joins TRBV24-1 to TRBJ2-2; D is undetermined. The CDR3 has 15 residues. The V end was cut by 0 bases, the J end by 11 bases, with 15 bases between. Germline lookup yields CDR1 KGHDR and CDR2 SFDVKD. CDR3 in amino acids: CATSDLLSSRGELFF. DNA of the CDR3: TGTGCCACCAGTGATTTGCTGAGCAGCCGCGGCGAGCTGTTTTTT.